Detailed here is one TCR beta chain. Its specificity is unknown. The sample comes from a study of shared clonotypes between healthy human individuals. CD45RO-negative, CCR7-selected cells formed the naive CD8 fraction, which excluded terminally differentiated effector memory CD45RA+ cells. Findings and limits, study-wide: Lower generation probabilities were found for non-shared clonotypes than for those shared by all four donors. Naive subsets, compared against memory subsets, generally had larger estimated richness values.

Original processing notes: Quality scores were absent from the junction-only immunoSEQ sequences, so filtering differed. Produced via immunoSEQ multiplex PCR; TCRdb's table is partial and in-frame only. That table supplies the V and J calls and clone size; D and trimming were determined from the DNA. Of some 2 million clones in the sample, less than 95% were seen once. The CDR3 sequence is 15 residues long. The V gene's germline CDR1 is PRHDT and CDR2 FYEKMQ (reference sequence). The ends lost 4 bases at V and 4 bases at J; junction bases unmatched: 7. The chain carries TRBV13 and TRBJ2-7, with 10 bases aligning to TRBD2. This clonotype originated in a man between 18 and 35 years old in good health. Sequenced sample: naive CD8+ T cells sorted from blood. In DNA form, the CDR3 reads TGTGCCAGCAGCTCCAGCGGGAGGGCCATGTACGAGCAGTACTTC. Residues: CASSSSGRAMYEQYF.